This T cell receptor (beta chain) was observed in a study of shared clonotypes between healthy human individuals. Germline values: CDR1 LNHDA, CDR2 SQIVND (reference sequence). This CDR3 contains 13 residues. General study points: The sharing of 4.5% to 5% of naive CD4 clonotypes was seen across a handful of donors. Naive subsets generally had larger estimated richness than memory subsets.

Method: immunoSEQ multiplex PCR; TCRdb's copy keeps in-frame clones and lacks some. The sample consists of hundreds of thousands of clones, about 96% of them appearing once. This clone was seen only once. The target antigen is unknown. In the naive CD8 group, cells lacked CD45RO and were positively selected for CCR7, so terminally differentiated effector memory CD45RA+ cells were left out. The source is a woman aged 25 to 39 in good health. The V call is TRBV19, the J call TRBJ2-5; D is uncertain. TRBJ2-7 explains the end of the DNA better; the J call may be wrong. Material for sequencing was naive CD8+ T cells sorted from blood. Here the CDR3 DNA reads TGTGCCAGTAGTATTACGGTGGGCCACGAGCAGTACTTC. Amino acids: CASSITVGHEQYF.